The 2 T cell receptor beta chains below all came from one sample that was sequenced in a study of vaccination effects on CD4 cells after COVID-19. Only in-frame clones appear in the TCRdb table, and some are missing; sequencing was by immunoSEQ multiplex PCR. The table includes roughly 46,000 clones, around 74% detected once. Isolation of CD4+ T cells took place after about 10 days of culture. Confirmation by PCR established that the person had SARS-CoV-2 infection between March and December 2020. All participants had two doses of either the BNT162b2 or mRNA-1273 vaccine. These receptors have no known antigen. The specimen comprised CD4+ T cells from PBMCs cultured without peptide, sampled after COVID-19 vaccination. Receptor source: a human donor who had a prior SARS-CoV-2 infection.

This chain joins TRBV14 and TRBJ1-1, with 9 bases aligning to TRBD1. Germline CDR1 and CDR2: SGHDN and FVKESK. V shed 6 bases and J 3 bases; nucleotides not matched to a gene: 2. The length of the CDR3 is 13 residues. The CDR3 region is CASRRTGDTEAFF. The CDR3 nucleotides read TGTGCCAGCAGGCGGACAGGGGACACTGAAGCTTTCTTT.

This chain links TRBV5-6 with TRBJ1-6; 7 bases are shared with TRBD1. Germline CDR1 is SGHDT and CDR2 is YYEEEE. The V gene end was trimmed by 2 bases and the J gene end by 10 bases; junction bases not matched to a gene: 12. The CDR3 runs to 16 residues. In DNA, the CDR3 is TGTGCCAGCAGCTTCGGTGTAGACAGGGTCGGCTCACCCCTCCACTTT. It specifies CASSFGVDRVGSPLHF. Full variable domain (missing parts from reference TRBV5-6 and TRBJ1-6): DAGVTQSPTHLIKTRGQQVTLRCSPKSGHDTVSWYQQALGQGPQFIFQYYEEEERQRGNFPDRFSGHQFPNYSSELNVNALLLGDSALYLCASSFGVDRVGSPLHFGNGTRLTVT.